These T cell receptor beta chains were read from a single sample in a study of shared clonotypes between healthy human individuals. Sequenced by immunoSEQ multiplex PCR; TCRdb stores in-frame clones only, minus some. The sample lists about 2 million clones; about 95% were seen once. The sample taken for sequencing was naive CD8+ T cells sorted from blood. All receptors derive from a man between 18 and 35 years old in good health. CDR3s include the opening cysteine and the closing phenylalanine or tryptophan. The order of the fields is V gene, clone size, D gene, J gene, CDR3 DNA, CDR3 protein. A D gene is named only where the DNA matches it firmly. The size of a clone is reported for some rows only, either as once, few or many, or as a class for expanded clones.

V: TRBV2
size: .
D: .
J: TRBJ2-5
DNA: TGTGCCAGCAGTGAAGCCGGACGGTGGGAGACCCAGTACTTC
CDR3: CASSEAGRWETQYF

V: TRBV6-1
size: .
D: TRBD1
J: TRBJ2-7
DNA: TGTGCCAGCACCTTGGGACAGGGCTACGAGCAGTACTTC
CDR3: CASTLGQGYEQYF

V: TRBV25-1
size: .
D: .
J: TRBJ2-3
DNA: TGTGCCAGCAGTGAATCCGGCGGAGGAACAGATACGCAGTATTTT
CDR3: CASSESGGGTDTQYF

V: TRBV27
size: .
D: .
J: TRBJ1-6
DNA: TGTGCCAGCGGATTGGGAGGGGGGGCTAATTCACCCCTCCACTTT
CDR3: CASGLGGGANSPLHF

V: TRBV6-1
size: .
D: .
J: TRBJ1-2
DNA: TGTGCCAGCCAGGGAACCTTTAACTATGGCTACACCTTC
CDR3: CASQGTFNYGYTF

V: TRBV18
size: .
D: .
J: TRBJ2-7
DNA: TGTGCCAGTTCACCGGGAACCTACGAGCAGTACTTC
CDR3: CASSPGTYEQYF

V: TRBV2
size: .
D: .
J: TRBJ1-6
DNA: TGTGCCAGCAGTGAGATCGGTAGCTCCTATAATTCACCCCTCCACTTT
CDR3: CASSEIGSSYNSPLHF

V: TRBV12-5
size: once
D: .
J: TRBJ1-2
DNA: TGTGCTAGTGGGGCTGACACCTACTATGGCTACACCTTC
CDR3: CASGADTYYGYTF

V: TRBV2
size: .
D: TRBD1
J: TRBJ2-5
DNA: TGTGCCAGCAGTGAAGCAAGGGACAGGGGGTGGGAGACCCAGTACTTC
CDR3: CASSEARDRGWETQYF

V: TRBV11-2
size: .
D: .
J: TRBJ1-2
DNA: TGTGCCAGCAGCTCAGGGTGGGGAGACGATGGCTACACCTTC
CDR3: CASSSGWGDDGYTF

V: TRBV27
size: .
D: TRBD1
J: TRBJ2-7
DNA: TGTGCCAGCAGCAGAACCGGGACAGGGGGCTCGGGCCTGACTGAGTACTTC
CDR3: CASSRTGTGGSGLTEYF

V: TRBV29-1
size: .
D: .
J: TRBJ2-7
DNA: TGCAGCGTTGATGCTGGCACAGGCTCCTACGAGCAGTACTTC
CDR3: CSVDAGTGSYEQYF

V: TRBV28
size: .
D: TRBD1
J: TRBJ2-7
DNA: TGTGCCAGCAGTTTAGACAGGGGGTACTACGAGCAGTACTTC
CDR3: CASSLDRGYYEQYF

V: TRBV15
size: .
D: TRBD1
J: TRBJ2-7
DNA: TGTGCCACCAGCAGAGGACAGGGATCATCCTACGAGCAGTACTTC
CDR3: CATSRGQGSSYEQYF

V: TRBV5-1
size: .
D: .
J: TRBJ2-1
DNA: TGCGCCAGCAGCTTGTCCGAGTACAATGAGCAGTTCTTC
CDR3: CASSLSEYNEQFF

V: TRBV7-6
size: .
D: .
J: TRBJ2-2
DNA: TGTGCCAGCAAAGGGCCGACCGGGGAGCTGTTTTTT
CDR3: CASKGPTGELFF

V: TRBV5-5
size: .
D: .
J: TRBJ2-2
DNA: TGTGCCAGCAGTTGGTGGGACGGAAACACCGGGGAGCTGTTTTTT
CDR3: CASSWWDGNTGELFF

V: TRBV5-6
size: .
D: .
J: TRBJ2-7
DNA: TGTGCCAGCAGCTTGGGGGACATCTCCTACGAGCAGTACTTC
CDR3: CASSLGDISYEQYF

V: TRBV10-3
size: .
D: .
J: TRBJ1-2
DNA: TGTGCCATCGGCGAAGCCTATGGCTACACCTTC
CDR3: CAIGEAYGYTF

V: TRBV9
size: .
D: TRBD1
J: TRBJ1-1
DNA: TGTGCCAGCAGCCTAAACCGGGACAGAGGGGACACTGAAGCTTTCTTT
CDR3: CASSLNRDRGDTEAFF

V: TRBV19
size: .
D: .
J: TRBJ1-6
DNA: TGTGCCAGTAGTGGGACGGAGTATAATTCACCCCTCCACTTT
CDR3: CASSGTEYNSPLHF

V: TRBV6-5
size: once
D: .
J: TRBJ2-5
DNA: TGTGCCAGCAGTTACTTGGCAGCACAAGAGACCCAGTACTTC
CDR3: CASSYLAAQETQYF

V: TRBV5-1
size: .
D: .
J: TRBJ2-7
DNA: TGCGCCAGCAGCTTGGTTTCGGGCTACGAGCAGTACTTC
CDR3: CASSLVSGYEQYF

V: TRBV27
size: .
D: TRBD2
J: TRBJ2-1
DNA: TGTGCCAGCAGTTTACTACCGGGACTAGGGGGCAATGAGCAGTTCTTC
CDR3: CASSLLPGLGGNEQFF

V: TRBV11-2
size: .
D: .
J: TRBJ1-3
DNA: TGTGCCAGCAGCTTAGATCCGGACACCATATATTTT
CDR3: CASSLDPDTIYF

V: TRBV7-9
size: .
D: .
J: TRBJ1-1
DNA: TGTGCCAGCAAGGCCATGAACACTGAAGCTTTCTTT
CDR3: CASKAMNTEAFF

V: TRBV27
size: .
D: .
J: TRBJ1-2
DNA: TGTGCCAGCAGATCGGGATTGAACTATGGCTACACCTTC
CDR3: CASRSGLNYGYTF

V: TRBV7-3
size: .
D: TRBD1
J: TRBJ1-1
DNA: TGTGCCAGCAGCTTAACGGGACAGGGGAGCACTGAAGCTTTCTTT
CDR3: CASSLTGQGSTEAFF

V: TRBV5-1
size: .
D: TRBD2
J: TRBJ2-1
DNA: TGCGCCAGCAGCTCGGAACTAGCGGGAGTCACCAATGAGCAGTTCTTC
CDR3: CASSSELAGVTNEQFF

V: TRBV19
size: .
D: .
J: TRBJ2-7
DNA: TGTGCCAGTAGTATTGAGGGTCGAAGGGAGCAGTACTTC
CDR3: CASSIEGRREQYF

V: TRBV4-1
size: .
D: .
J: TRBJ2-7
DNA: TGCGCCAGCAGCCAGCCGGGGTACTACGAGCAGTACTTC
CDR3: CASSQPGYYEQYF

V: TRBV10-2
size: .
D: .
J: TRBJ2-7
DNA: TGCGCCAGCAGCGCGGGACACGAGCAGTACTTC
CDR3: CASSAGHEQYF

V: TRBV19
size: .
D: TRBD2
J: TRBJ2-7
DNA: TGTGCCAGTTCGGGGGGATCCGGGTACGAGCAGTACTTC
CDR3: CASSGGSGYEQYF

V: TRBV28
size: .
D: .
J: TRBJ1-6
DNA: TGTGCCAGCAGTCCCAGGGGTCCCGCGGCCTCCTATAATTCACCCCTCCACTTT
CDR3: CASSPRGPAASYNSPLHF

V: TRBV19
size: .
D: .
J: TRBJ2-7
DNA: TGTGCCAGTAGTTCGCTTTCCTCCGTGGGGCAGCTCCACGAGCAGTACTTC
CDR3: CASSSLSSVGQLHEQYF

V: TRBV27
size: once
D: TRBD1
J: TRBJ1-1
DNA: TGTGCCAGCAGTTTAGGACAGGGCTACACTGAAGCTTTCTTT
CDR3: CASSLGQGYTEAFF

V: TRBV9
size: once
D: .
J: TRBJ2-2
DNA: TGTGCCAGCAGCGAAGGGGTCCCCGGGGAGCTGTTTTTT
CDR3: CASSEGVPGELFF

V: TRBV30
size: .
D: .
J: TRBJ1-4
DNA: TGTGCCTGGATGGCGCTTAATGAAAAACTGTTTTTT
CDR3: CAWMALNEKLFF

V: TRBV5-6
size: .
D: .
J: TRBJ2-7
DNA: TGTGCCAGCAGCTTGACGCCGACTCCCTCCTACGAGCAGTACTTC
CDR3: CASSLTPTPSYEQYF

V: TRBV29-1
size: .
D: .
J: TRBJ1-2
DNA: TGCAGCGTTGAGAACTATCGGCATAATGCTAACTATGGCTACACCTTC
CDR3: CSVENYRHNANYGYTF

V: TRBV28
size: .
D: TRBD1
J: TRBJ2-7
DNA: TGTGCCAGCAGTTTATCCAACCTCGGGACAGTTATTCATCTCGAGCAGTACTTC
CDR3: CASSLSNLGTVIHLEQYF

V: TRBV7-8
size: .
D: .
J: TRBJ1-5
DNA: TGTGCCAGCAGCTTAGTCTTGGGGGCTGGGCAGCCCCAGCATTTT
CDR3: CASSLVLGAGQPQHF

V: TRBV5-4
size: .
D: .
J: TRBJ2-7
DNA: TGTGCCAGCAGCCCGGGACGAGCCTACGAGCAGTACTTC
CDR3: CASSPGRAYEQYF

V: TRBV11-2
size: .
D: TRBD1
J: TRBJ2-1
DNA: TGTGCCAGCAGCTCTTCGGCAGGGGGCAGTTTGAGCTCCTACAATGAGCAGTTCTTC
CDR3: CASSSSAGGSLSSYNEQFF

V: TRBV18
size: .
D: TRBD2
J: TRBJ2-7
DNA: TGTGCCAGCTCACCACCCTCTGGACTAGTTTACGAGCAGTACTTC
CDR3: CASSPPSGLVYEQYF

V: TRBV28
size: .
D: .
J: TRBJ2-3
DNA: TGTGCCAGCAGTTTTTCAGATACGCAGTATTTT
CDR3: CASSFSDTQYF

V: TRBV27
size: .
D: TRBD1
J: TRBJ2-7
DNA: TGTGCCAGCAGTTTATCGACCGGGACAGGGTGGTACGAGCAGTACTTC
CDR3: CASSLSTGTGWYEQYF

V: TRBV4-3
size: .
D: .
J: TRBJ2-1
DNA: TGCGCCAGCAGCCAGGATTTAAGCTCCTACAATGAGCAGTTCTTC
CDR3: CASSQDLSSYNEQFF

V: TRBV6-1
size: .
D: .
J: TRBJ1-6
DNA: TGTGCCAGCAGTGAACTTGGGTATTATAATTCACCCCTCCACTTT
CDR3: CASSELGYYNSPLHF

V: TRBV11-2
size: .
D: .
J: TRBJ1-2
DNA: TGTGCCAGCAGCTTAGACGCTTTTGGGGAACAGGGCTATGGCTACACCTTC
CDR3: CASSLDAFGEQGYGYTF

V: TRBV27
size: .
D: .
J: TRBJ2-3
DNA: TGTGCCAGCAGTTTAGGGTCGGGAGTGGGGACAGATACGCAGTATTTT
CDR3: CASSLGSGVGTDTQYF

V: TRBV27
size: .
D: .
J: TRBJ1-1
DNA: TGTGCCAGCAGTTTATTGGGGGGACTGAACACTGAAGCTTTCTTT
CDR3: CASSLLGGLNTEAFF

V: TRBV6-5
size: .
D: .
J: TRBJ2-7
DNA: TGTGCCAGCAGTTACGGGAGAGGGTACGAGCAGTACTTC
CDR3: CASSYGRGYEQYF

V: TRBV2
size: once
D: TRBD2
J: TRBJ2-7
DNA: TGTGCCAGCAGTATTGCGGGAGCCTCCTACGAGCAGTACTTC
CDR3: CASSIAGASYEQYF

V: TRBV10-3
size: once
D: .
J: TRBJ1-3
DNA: TGTGCCATCAGTGCCGGGCAGTCCTCTGGAAACACCATATATTTT
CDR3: CAISAGQSSGNTIYF

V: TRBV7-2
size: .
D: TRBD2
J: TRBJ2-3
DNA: TGTGCCAGCAGTCCCTTAAGCGGGAGCCGGCGAGGCTACACAGATACGCAGTATTTT
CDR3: CASSPLSGSRRGYTDTQYF

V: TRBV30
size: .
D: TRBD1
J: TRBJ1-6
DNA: TGTGCCTGGAGCCTCACGCGGGACAGGAATTCACCCCTCCACTTT
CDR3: CAWSLTRDRNSPLHF